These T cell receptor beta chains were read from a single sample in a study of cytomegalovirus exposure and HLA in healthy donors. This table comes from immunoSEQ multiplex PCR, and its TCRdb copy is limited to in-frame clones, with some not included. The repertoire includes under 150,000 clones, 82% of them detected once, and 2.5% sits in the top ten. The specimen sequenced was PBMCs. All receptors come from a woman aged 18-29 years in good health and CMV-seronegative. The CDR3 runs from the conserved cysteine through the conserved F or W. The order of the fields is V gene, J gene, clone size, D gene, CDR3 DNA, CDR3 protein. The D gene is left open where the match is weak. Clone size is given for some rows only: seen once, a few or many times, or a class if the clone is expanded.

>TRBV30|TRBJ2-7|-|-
TGTGCCTGGAGGGCGGGCGCCGGATGGAGCCGAGGGACATACGAGCAGTACTTC
CAWRAGAGWSRGTYEQYF
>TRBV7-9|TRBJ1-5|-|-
TGTGCCAGCAGCCCTACGGGGGGGGGCAATCAGCCCCAGCATTTT
CASSPTGGGNQPQHF
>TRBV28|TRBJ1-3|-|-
TGTGCCAGCAGTTTTCGCAGGGGTGGAAACACCATATATTTT
CASSFRRGGNTIYF
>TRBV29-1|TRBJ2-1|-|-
TGCAGCGTTGAACCTCCGGGGAAAGCGAATGAGCAGTTCTTC
CSVEPPGKANEQFF
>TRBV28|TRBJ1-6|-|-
TGTGCCAGCAGCCGATCGGGGGTAGTTTGGTCACCCCTCCACTTT
CASSRSGVVWSPLHF
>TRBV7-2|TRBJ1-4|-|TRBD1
TGTGCCAGCAGCACCTACAGGGGCACTAATGAAAAACTGTTTTTT
CASSTYRGTNEKLFF
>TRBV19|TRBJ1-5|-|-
TGTGCCAGTAGTATGAGTGGACAGTTCTATCAGCCCCAGCATTTT
CASSMSGQFYQPQHF
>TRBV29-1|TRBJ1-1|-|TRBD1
TGCAGCGTCCCCGGACAGGGTGGAACTGAAGCTTTCTTT
CSVPGQGGTEAFF
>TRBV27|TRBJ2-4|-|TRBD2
TGTGCCAGCAGTTCGGTGTGGGGAGGGGAAAAAAACATTCAGTACTTC
CASSSVWGGEKNIQYF
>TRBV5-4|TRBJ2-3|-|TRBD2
TGTGCCAGCAGCTTGGCCAGCGGGGGGGCTAGAGATACGCAGTATTTT
CASSLASGGARDTQYF
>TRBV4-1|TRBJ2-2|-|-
TGCGCCAGCAGCCAAGACGAGGGAAGTGCGGACACCGGGGAGCTGTTTTTT
CASSQDEGSADTGELFF
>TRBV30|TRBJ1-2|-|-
TGTGCCTGGAGTGTCCGCAGCTATGGCTACACCTTC
CAWSVRSYGYTF
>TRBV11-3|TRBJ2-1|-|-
TGTGCCAGCAGCTTAGAAGCCAGGGGGGCCTACAATGAGCAGTTCTTC
CASSLEARGAYNEQFF
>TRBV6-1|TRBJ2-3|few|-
TGTGCCAGCGAGAGGGCTGGGGTTACAGATACGCAGTATTTT
CASERAGVTDTQYF
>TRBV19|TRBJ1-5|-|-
TGTGCCAGTAGTATGTCAGGGAACAATCAGCCCCAGCATTTT
CASSMSGNNQPQHF
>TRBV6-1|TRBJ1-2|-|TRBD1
TGTGCCAGCAGGGGTGGACAGGGCCCGGGCGGCTACACCTTC
CASRGGQGPGGYTF
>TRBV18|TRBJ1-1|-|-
TGTGCCAGCTCACCACCGGTCGGGGGTAGCACTGAAGCTTTCTTT
CASSPPVGGSTEAFF
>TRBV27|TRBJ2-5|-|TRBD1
TGTGCCAGCAGACAGGGGTCAGGAGAGACCCAGTACTTC
CASRQGSGETQYF
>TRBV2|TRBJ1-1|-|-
TGTGCCAGCAGTGTCCGTAACACTGAAGCTTTCTTT
CASSVRNTEAFF
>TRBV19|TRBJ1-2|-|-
TGTGCCAGTAGTATAGGGGCCTTCGGAGGGGACGGCTACACCTTC
CASSIGAFGGDGYTF
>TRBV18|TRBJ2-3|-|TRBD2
TGTGCCAGCTCACCACAGATTAGCGGGGGGCCCACAGATACGCAGTATTTT
CASSPQISGGPTDTQYF
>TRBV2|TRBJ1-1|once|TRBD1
TGTGCCAGCAGTGAATGGCAGGGGGCAGGGTCTGAAGCTTTCTTT
CASSEWQGAGSEAFF
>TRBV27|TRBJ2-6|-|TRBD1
TGTGCCAGCAGTCCCCGACAGGGTTGGTCTGGGGCCAACGTCCTGACTTTC
CASSPRQGWSGANVLTF
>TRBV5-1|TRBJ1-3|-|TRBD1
TGCGCCAGCAGCTTGGCCGGGACAGGGTACGGAAACACCATATATTTT
CASSLAGTGYGNTIYF